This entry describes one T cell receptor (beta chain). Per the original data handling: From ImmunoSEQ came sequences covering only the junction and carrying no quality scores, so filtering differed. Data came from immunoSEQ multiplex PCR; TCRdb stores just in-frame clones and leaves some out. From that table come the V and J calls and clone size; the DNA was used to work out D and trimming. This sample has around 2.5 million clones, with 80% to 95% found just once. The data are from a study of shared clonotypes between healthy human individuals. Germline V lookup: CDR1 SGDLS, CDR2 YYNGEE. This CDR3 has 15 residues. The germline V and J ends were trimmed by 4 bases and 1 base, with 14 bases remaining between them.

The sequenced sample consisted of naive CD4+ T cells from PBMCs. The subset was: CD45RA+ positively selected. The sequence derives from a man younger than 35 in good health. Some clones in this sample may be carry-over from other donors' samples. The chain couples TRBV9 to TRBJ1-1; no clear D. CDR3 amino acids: CASSPLGVGNTEAFF. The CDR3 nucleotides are TGTGCCAGCAGCCCCCTCGGGGTGGGGAACACTGAAGCTTTCTTT. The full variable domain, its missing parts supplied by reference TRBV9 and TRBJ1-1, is DSGVTQTPKHLITATGQRVTLRCSPRSGDLSVYWYQQSLDQGLQFLIQYYNGEERAKGNILERFSAQQFPDLHSELNLSSLELGDSALYFCASSPLGVGNTEAFFGQGTRLTVV.